Shown below are 6 T cell receptor beta chains from a single sample sequenced in a study of cytomegalovirus exposure and HLA in healthy donors. Sequenced by immunoSEQ multiplex PCR; TCRdb stores in-frame clones only, minus some. The repertoire holds 71,000 or so clones, roughly 94% seen once, with roughly 1.4% in the top ten. The specimen sequenced was PBMCs. The receptors stem from a man aged 18 to 35 in good health and CMV-seropositive.

V and J are TRBV28 and TRBJ2-6, with 8 bases matching TRBD1. Germline loops: CDR1 MDHEN, CDR2 SYDVKM. J was trimmed by 1 base and V by 8 bases; bases with no gene match: 13. The CDR3 consists of 18 residues. CDR3 sequence: CASRYPPGQASGANVLTF. CDR3 nucleotides: TGTGCCAGCCGCTACCCCCCGGGACAGGCATCTGGGGCCAACGTCCTGACTTTC.

This clone was seen once. The CDR3 DNA follows: TGTGCCAGTAGTATCCTCAACACTGACCAGGGGGCCACTGAAGCTTTCTTT. This sequence encodes CASSILNTDQGATEAFF. This chain joins TRBV19 and TRBJ1-1; the match to TRBD1 covers 8 bases. Per germline, CDR1 LNHDA and CDR2 SQIVND (reference sequence). V shed 3 bases and J 4 bases; nucleotides not matched to a gene: 13. The length of the CDR3 is 17 residues. The whole variable domain, remainder taken from reference TRBV19 and TRBJ1-1, is DGGITQSPKYLFRKEGQNVTLSCEQNLNHDAMYWYRQDPGQGLRLIYYSQIVNDFQKGDIAEGYSVSREKKESFPLTVTSAQKNPTAFYLCASSILNTDQGATEAFFGQGTRLTVV.

The chain links TRBV27 to TRBJ1-1; TRBD1 might be the D (5 bases). This CDR3 comprises 16 residues. From germline, CDR1 is MNHEY and CDR2 SMNVEV (reference sequence). The V end lost 3 bases, the J end lost 3 bases, and 17 bases lay between the germline ends. The CDR3 DNA sequence: TGTGCCAGCAGTTTCCGGGGGATCGGTCCGGACACTGAAGCTTTCTTT. This encodes CASSFRGIGPDTEAFF.

This chain joins TRBV5-1 and TRBJ2-5; D gene unclear. Trimming took 1 base from V and 5 from J, leaving 12 bases between them. CDR3 length: 14 amino acids. From germline, CDR1 is SGHRS and CDR2 YFSETQ. The CDR3 is CASSLISQAETQYF. The CDR3 DNA reads as TGCGCCAGCAGCTTGATATCGCAGGCTGAGACCCAGTACTTC.

The gene calls are TRBV28 and TRBJ2-7, with 11 bases aligning to TRBD1. The CDR3 is 15 amino acids. With 4 bases clipped from V and 4 bases from J, the junction kept 6 bases outside the gene matches. Germline V CDR1 and CDR2: MDHEN, SYDVKM. The CDR3 DNA reads as TGTGCCAGCAGTTCTCCGGGACAGGGGGATTACGAGCAGTACTTC. Amino acids: CASSSPGQGDYEQYF.

V usage is TRBV6-4 and J usage is TRBJ2-3, with D tentatively TRBD2 (5 bases). V lost 3 bases and J lost 2, with 12 bases in between. In germline, CDR1 is MRHNA, CDR2 SNTAGT. The CDR3 has 15 residues. The CDR3 spells CASSDSGEPTDTQYF. DNA of the CDR3: TGTGCCAGCAGTGATTCTGGGGAGCCCACAGATACGCAGTATTTT.